The 12 T cell receptor beta chains below were found in one sample sequenced in a study of blood T cell repertoires in COVID-19. Data came from immunoSEQ multiplex PCR; TCRdb stores just in-frame clones and leaves some out. The table records a few hundred thousand clones, around nine tenths of them present only once. Sequencing was done on a sample of peripheral blood. These receptors were collected from a woman aged 55-69 years with COVID-19, enrolled during active disease.

This rearrangement joins TRBV11-2 to TRBJ2-3; 11 bases map to TRBD2. Germline lookup yields CDR1 SGHAT and CDR2 FQNNGV. The CDR3 length is 19 residues. V dropped 2 bases and J dropped 2; count of bases not matched to a gene: 12. The CDR3 here is CASSLHGTSGIPSTDTQYF. The CDR3 DNA reads as TGTGCCAGCAGCTTACATGGGACTAGCGGCATACCCTCCACAGATACGCAGTATTTT.

This clone was found once. V is TRBV19 and J is TRBJ2-3; 14 nucleotides align to TRBD2. CDR3 size: 16 residues. V gave up 5 bases and J gave up 7 bases; unmatched junction bases: 8. Germline V gene lookup returns CDR1 LNHDA and CDR2 SQIVND (reference sequence). The CDR3: CASSQWTSGRPNTQYF. The CDR3 DNA is TGTGCCAGTAGTCAATGGACTAGCGGGAGGCCAAATACGCAGTATTTT.

The J gene is TRBJ2-2, the V gene TRBV19, with 8 bases lining up with TRBD2. Per the germline V gene, CDR1 is LNHDA and CDR2 is SQIVND (reference sequence). CDR3 length: 14 amino acids. Trimming took 7 bases from V and 8 from J; bases not matched to a gene: 9. The CDR3 DNA reads as TGTGCCAGTAAGGCCGGGAGGGCTAGTGGGGAGCTGTTTTTT. Translated, it gives CASKAGRASGELFF.

The chain carries TRBV2 and TRBJ2-2; TRBD1 matches at 9 bases. Germline V lookup: CDR1 SNHLY, CDR2 FYNNEI. Trimming took 7 bases from V and 4 from J; bases not matched to a gene: 7. This CDR3 contains 15 residues. The DNA of the CDR3 is TGTGCCAGCACAAGGGACAGGGTGGGCACCGGGGAGCTGTTTTTT. Translation gives CASTRDRVGTGELFF. Combining the CDR3 with reference TRBV2 and TRBJ2-2 gives the whole variable domain EPEVTQTPSHQVTQMGQEVILRCVPISNHLYFYWYRQILGQKVEFLVSFYNNEISEKSEIFDDQFSVERPDGSNFTLKIRSTKLEDSAMYFCASTRDRVGTGELFFGEGSRLTVL.

The rearrangement uses TRBV5-1 and TRBJ2-2; 8 positions match TRBD1. The germline V gene encodes CDR1 SGHRS and CDR2 YFSETQ. The CDR3 runs to 16 residues. V dropped 5 bases and J dropped 0; count of bases not matched to a gene: 6. The CDR3 DNA is TGCGCCAGCAGGAGTAGACAGGGGTCGAACACCGGGGAGCTGTTTTTT. Its translation: CASRSRQGSNTGELFF.

This chain links TRBV30 with TRBJ2-5; tentatively, D is TRBD2 (5 bases). V dropped 4 bases and J dropped 3 bases, with 15 bases sitting between them. CDR3 length: 14 amino acids. Per germline, CDR1 GTSNPN and CDR2 SVGIG (reference sequence). CDR3 loop: CAWTPGRGEETQYF. The CDR3 DNA follows: TGTGCCTGGACCCCGGGTCGGGGAGAAGAGACCCAGTACTTC.

The chain is built from TRBV20-1 and TRBJ2-1; either TRBD1 or TRBD2 may supply D (5 bases each). The CDR3 contains 15 residues. The germline V gene has CDR1 DFQATT and CDR2 SNEGSKA (reference sequence). Trimming took 3 bases from V and 5 from J, leaving 17 bases between them. The DNA of the CDR3 is TGCAGTGCTAGTGAGGGCAGGGTACCTAACAATGAGCAGTTCTTC. Its protein product is CSASEGRVPNNEQFF.

The rearrangement uses TRBV19 and TRBJ2-7; 8 bases fit TRBD1. The CDR3 has 15 amino acids. V was pared by 5 bases and J by 0 bases, with 6 bases of the junction left unmatched. Germline V gives CDR1 LNHDA, CDR2 SQIVND (reference sequence). The CDR3 DNA reads as TGTGCCAGTAGTCCTCCAGGGGGCTCCTCCTACGAGCAGTACTTC. It yields the protein CASSPPGGSSYEQYF.

V gene TRBV19 combines with J gene TRBJ2-2; the D gene is possibly TRBD1 (6 bases). Germline CDR1 is LNHDA and CDR2 is SQIVND (reference sequence). Trimming removed 7 bases from V and 6 bases from J, with 12 bases in between. The CDR3 runs to 13 residues. The chain's CDR3 is CASKGRGSGELFF. The CDR3 bases are TGTGCCAGTAAAGGAAGGGGGTCCGGGGAGCTGTTTTTT.

The genes are TRBV10-3 and TRBJ1-6, with 12 bases aligning to TRBD1. Per the germline V gene, CDR1 is ENHRY and CDR2 is SYGVKD. This CDR3 comprises 14 residues. The ends lost 8 bases at V and 10 bases at J; junction bases unmatched: 6. The CDR3 sequence is CAIQGQGAKSPLHF. The DNA for the CDR3 is TGTGCCATCCAGGGACAGGGGGCCAAGTCACCCCTCCACTTT.

The V gene is TRBV18, the J gene TRBJ2-1, with TRBD2 matching 13 bases. There are 14 residues in the CDR3. Germline assignment: CDR1 KGHSH and CDR2 LQKENI. Trimming removed 6 bases from V and 12 bases from J; junction bases left unmatched: 8. The chain's CDR3 is CASSLTSGRGPQFF. The CDR3 region has the DNA TGTGCCAGCTCCCTCACTAGCGGGAGGGGCCCGCAGTTCTTC.

The rearrangement joins TRBV21-1 to TRBJ1-5; TRBD1 is the table's D call and was not checked against the DNA. TRBV21-1 is a pseudogene locus. The CDR3 loop spans 14 amino acids. CDR3 residues: CASSNGRSNQPQHF. For the CDR3, the DNA is TGTGCCAGCAGCAATGGGCGAAGCAATCAGCCCCAGCATTTT.